The clone carrying this TCR beta chain has just a few counts. Its antigen is unknown. TCRdb fed the reads into MiXCR, producing one record per CDR3 protein. Here the sample spans about 89,000 distinct CDR3 sequences, around 28% being singletons. The CDR3 is 14 amino acids. Germline-derived CDR1 and CDR2 are LNHDA and SQIVND (reference sequence). J was trimmed by 5 bases and V by 9 bases; bases with no gene match: 7. The sample comes from a study of T cell repertoires in cytomegalovirus infection. At the level of the study: HLA-B-restricted CMV epitopes that are well studied, plus recently identified HLA-C-restricted ones, were used by the study. TCR beta signatures that were public indicated CMV infection and matching HLA type.

The study, taken as a whole, reports: The ex vivo response showed dominance by HLA-C-restricted CMV-specific TCR beta clonotypes. Cumulative frequency of public TCR beta families picked out carriers of CMV plus the relevant HLA.

This sample comprised CD8+ T cells from cultured PBMCs, obtained from culture after CMV antigen stimulation. The receptor's source is a human donor in good health (CMV status not recorded). Some clones in this sample may be carry-over from other donors' samples. This rearrangement joins TRBV19 to TRBJ2-1; TRBD2 agrees at 10 bases. This chain's CDR3 is CASRPSGGHNEQFF. The CDR3 DNA sequence: TGTGCCAGCCGTCCTAGCGGGGGCCACAATGAGCAGTTCTTC.